This T cell receptor beta chain was identified during a study of Ad26.COV2.S vaccination and SARS-CoV-2 variants. Sequencing was performed with immunoSEQ multiplex PCR; in TCRdb, only in-frame clones are kept and a portion is missing. The sample records about 480,000 clones, around 88% being singletons. V was cut by 7 bases and J by 7 bases, with 11 bases left in between. CDR1 and CDR2 from the germline V gene are MNHEY and SVGAGI. CDR3 length equals 13 residues. This sample's treatment: 15 to 20 received Ad26.COV2.S at low or high dose, single or two shots; several received placebo; per-sample allocation not given. Sampling was done on day 63 after the first vaccine or placebo injection.

Sequencing was performed on peripheral blood, taken in a trial of Ad26.COV2.S vaccine versus placebo. The receptor was derived from a person aged 18-60 years who received the Ad26.COV2.S COVID-19 vaccine or a placebo. This sequence joins TRBV6-5 and TRBJ1-6, with D unresolved. In DNA, the CDR3 is TGTGCCAGCACCCTGGGAGGGAATTCACCCCTCCACTTT. As protein: CASTLGGNSPLHF.